This entry lists 24 T cell receptor beta chains sequenced from one sample in a study of blood T cell repertoires in COVID-19. The assay was immunoSEQ multiplex PCR, and TCRdb's table has in-frame clones only and misses some. The repertoire has 70,000 to 100,000 clones, roughly 89% of them found once; the top ten carry 18%. Sequencing input: peripheral blood. The receptors derive from a woman aged 60 to 75 with COVID-19, enrolled during active disease.

The chain carries TRBV6-5 and TRBJ2-7, with TRBD1 as a possible D gene (8 bases). Germline values: CDR1 MNHEY, CDR2 SVGAGI. CDR3 length equals 15 residues. The germline V and J ends were trimmed by 3 bases and 1 base, with 13 bases remaining between them. The CDR3 DNA follows: TGTGCCAGCAGTTATGGACAGGGAGGGTCCTACGAGCAGTACTTC. This encodes CASSYGQGGSYEQYF.

CDR3: CASSPQGITDTQYF. The CDR3 coding sequence is TGTGCCAGCTCACCACAGGGGATCACAGATACGCAGTATTTT. The chain uses TRBV18 and TRBJ2-3; a possible D gene is TRBD1 (5 bases). The CDR3 is 14 residues long. In germline, CDR1 is KGHSH, CDR2 LQKENI. Trimming took off 1 base at V and 2 bases at J, with 7 bases between the two ends.

This chain connects TRBV7-2 to TRBJ1-6; D is unresolved. The germline gives CDR1 SGHTA, CDR2 FQGNSA. The CDR3 totals 14 residues. V lost 4 bases and J 15 bases, leaving 19 bases between the germline ends. The CDR3 nucleotides read TGTGCCAGCAGCTCTGGGCGTGGGAGCTCGGTCCTCCACTTT. Its protein product is CASSSGRGSSVLHF.

CDR3 region: CASSQDSPRGDGYTF. The CDR3 DNA is TGCGCCAGCAGCCAAGATAGCCCCAGGGGAGATGGCTACACCTTC. This sequence joins TRBV4-3 and TRBJ1-2; the D gene is possibly TRBD1 (6 bases). V lost 0 bases and J 6 bases, leaving 14 bases between the germline ends. The CDR3 spans 15 residues. Germline values: CDR1 LGHNA, CDR2 YSLEER.

The V call is TRBV18, the J call TRBJ1-1, with 8 bases that match TRBD1. The CDR3 consists of 15 residues. V shed 5 bases and J 1 base; nucleotides not matched to a gene: 6. Germline CDR1 and CDR2: KGHSH and LQKENI. In DNA form, the CDR3 reads TGTGCCAGCTCAAGCGCAGGGGGCTGGAACACTGAAGCTTTCTTT. Translation: CASSSAGGWNTEAFF.

V and J are TRBV7-2 and TRBJ1-4, with D hard to call. The germline V and J ends were trimmed by 2 bases and 7 bases, with 5 bases remaining between them. CDR3 size: 12 residues. Germline CDR1 is SGHTA and CDR2 is FQGNSA. The CDR3 nucleotides are TGTGCCAGCAGCTTATTCGGTGAAAAACTGTTTTTT. This translates into CASSLFGEKLFF.

The chain uses TRBV6-5 and TRBJ1-4; the D is unclear. In germline, CDR1 is MNHEY, CDR2 SVGAGI. V lost 8 bases, J lost 0 bases, and 10 bases lay in between. The CDR3 is 14 residues long. The CDR3, as DNA: TGTGCCAGCGGAGTGGGTCCAACTAATGAAAAACTGTTTTTT. Translated, it gives CASGVGPTNEKLFF.

The rearrangement joins TRBV7-9 to TRBJ2-7; a weak D match, TRBD1 (5 bases). CDR1 is SEHNR, CDR2 FQNEAQ, per germline (reference sequence). The CDR3 extends over 14 amino acids. V was clipped by 2 bases and J by 3 bases, with 11 bases between them. CDR3 sequence (DNA): TGTGCCAGCAGCTTAATGCAGGGAAGCTACGAGCAGTACTTC. It codes for CASSLMQGSYEQYF.

The J gene is TRBJ1-4, the V gene TRBV5-6, with D maybe TRBD1 (5 bases). This CDR3 spans 13 amino acids. Germline values: CDR1 SGHDT, CDR2 YYEEEE. Trimming removed 8 bases from V and 2 bases from J, with 10 bases in between. The CDR3, as DNA: TGTGCCAGTCATCGGGGGACTAATGAAAAACTGTTTTTT. This codes for CASHRGTNEKLFF.

V and J are TRBV7-2 and TRBJ2-3, with TRBD1 matching 9 bases. From germline, CDR1 is SGHTA and CDR2 FQGNSA. The CDR3 runs to 16 residues. J lost 3 bases, V lost 5 bases, and 9 bases had no gene match. The CDR3 DNA reads TGTGCCAGCAGCCCAGGACAGGGGTTTAGAACAGATACGCAGTATTTT. As protein: CASSPGQGFRTDTQYF. The full variable domain, completed using reference TRBV7-2 and TRBJ2-3, is GAGVSQSPSNKVTEKGKDVELRCDPISGHTALYWYRQSLGQGLEFLIYFQGNSAPDKSGLPSDRFSAERTGGSVSTLTIQRTQQEDSAVYLCASSPGQGFRTDTQYFGPGTRLTVL.

This chain uses TRBV5-1 with TRBJ2-3, with 11 bases that match TRBD2. CDR3 length equals 16 residues. Germline lookup yields CDR1 SGHRS and CDR2 YFSETQ. With V trimmed by 3 bases and J by 1 base, 4 bases remained unmatched. CDR3 residues: CASSSLAGGRTDTQYF. CDR3 in DNA: TGCGCCAGCAGCTCCCTAGCGGGGGGCCGCACAGATACGCAGTATTTT.

The chain recombines TRBV6-1 with TRBJ2-4; D remains unclear. Trimming took 5 bases from V and 0 from J, leaving 11 bases between them. The CDR3 sequence is 15 residues long. The V gene's germline CDR1 is MNHNS and CDR2 SASEGT. The CDR3 here is CASSSPPVAKNIQYF. DNA for the CDR3: TGTGCCAGCAGTTCTCCCCCCGTAGCCAAAAACATTCAGTACTTC.

Here the CDR3 DNA reads TGTGCCAGCAGTTTTGGCCAGGACGAGCAGTACTTC. Translation: CASSFGQDEQYF. The V gene is TRBV12-3 or TRBV12-4, the J gene TRBJ2-7; D call uncertain. This CDR3 comprises 12 residues. With 3 bases removed from V and 5 bases from J, the gap between germline ends came to 8 bases.

The V gene is TRBV6-4, the J gene TRBJ2-6; D gene uncertain. V was trimmed by 6 bases and J by 4 bases, leaving 10 bases between them. Germline values: CDR1 MRHNA, CDR2 SNTAGT. The CDR3 runs 14 residues. The CDR3 is CASSAEAGANVLTF. CDR3 in DNA: TGTGCCAGCAGCGCCGAAGCCGGGGCCAACGTCCTGACTTTC.

This chain links TRBV29-1 with TRBJ1-2; 7 bases agree with TRBD1. This CDR3 region has 13 residues. Germline trimming cut 7 bases from V and 8 bases from J; bases unmatched to any gene: 13. The germline V gene has CDR1 SQVTM and CDR2 ANQGSEA. The CDR3 reads CSANSDREGGYTF. The CDR3 DNA reads TGCAGCGCAAACTCCGACAGGGAAGGAGGCTACACCTTC.

This sequence joins TRBV6-5 and TRBJ2-7; 12 bases agree with TRBD1. Germline assignment: CDR1 MNHEY and CDR2 SVGAGI. J gave up 4 bases and V 2 bases, and 3 bases lay outside the gene matches. CDR3 length equals 15 residues. CDR3 DNA sequence: TGTGCCAGCAGTTACGGGACAGGGGGCTTGTACGAGCAGTACTTC. This codes for CASSYGTGGLYEQYF.

This clone was seen a single time. The CDR3 DNA sequence: TGTGCCAGCAGTTACTTACAGGGGAGATCAGAGACCCAGTACTTC. Translating it yields CASSYLQGRSETQYF. The gene calls are TRBV6-2 or TRBV6-3 and TRBJ2-5, with TRBD1 matching over 7 bases. In germline, CDR1 is MNHEY, CDR2 SVGEGT. The junction had 6 bases not matched to a gene; V was cut back by 1 base and J by 4 bases. CDR3 length: 15 residues.

The chain employs TRBV9 and TRBJ2-3; maybe TRBD2 (7 bases). Between the trimmed V and J ends, which lost 1 base and 2 bases, there was a span of 11 bases. The CDR3 runs 15 residues. CDR1 is SGDLS, CDR2 YYNGEE, per germline. The CDR3 DNA follows: TGTGCCAGCAGCGTACGGGGGGCCCTCACAGATACGCAGTATTTT. The encoded protein is CASSVRGALTDTQYF.

The V call is TRBV15, the J call TRBJ1-2, with 8 nucleotides matching TRBD1. V was pared by 0 bases and J by 7 bases, with 7 bases of the junction left unmatched. The CDR3 contains 15 residues. Germline V CDR1 and CDR2: LNHNV, YYDKDF (reference sequence). DNA for the CDR3: TGTGCCACCAGCAGAGAATTGGACAGGGATTCTGGCTACACCTTC. Protein sequence: CATSRELDRDSGYTF.

The CDR3 bases are TGTGCCAGCAGTTTGGCATTAGCGGGGGAGCAAGTCACAGATACGCAGTATTTT. Encoded protein: CASSLALAGEQVTDTQYF. This rearrangement joins TRBV28 to TRBJ2-3; the match to TRBD2 covers 9 bases. CDR1 is MDHEN, CDR2 SYDVKM, per germline. The V gene end was trimmed by 3 bases and the J gene end by 2 bases; junction bases not matched to a gene: 12. This CDR3 spans 18 amino acids.

The rearrangement joins TRBV7-8 to TRBJ1-6, with D maybe TRBD1 (5 bases). The CDR3 has 15 amino acids. The V gene lost 2 bases and the J gene lost 5 bases, with 10 bases spanning the gap. Looked up from germline, CDR1 is SGHVS and CDR2 is FQNEAQ. Here the CDR3 reads CASSLSGDHNSPLHF. The CDR3 nucleotides are TGTGCCAGCAGCTTATCGGGGGACCATAATTCACCCCTCCACTTT.

V gene TRBV10-3 combines with J gene TRBJ1-1, with a possible D match to TRBD1 (5 bases). The CDR3 has 12 residues. V gave up 11 bases and J gave up 5 bases, with 15 bases separating them. Germline CDR1 and CDR2: ENHRY and SYGVKD. The CDR3 DNA is TGTGCCGTAGGCGGGGGTTTGACTGAAGCTTTCTTT. Translated, it gives CAVGGGLTEAFF.

This clone appeared once. The chain combines TRBV27 with TRBJ2-2, with 7 bases that match TRBD1. The length of the CDR3 is 15 residues. The germline CDR1 and CDR2 sequences are MNHEY and SMNVEV (reference sequence). The V segment lost 5 bases and the J segment 3 bases; nucleotides outside the gene matches: 6. The CDR3, as DNA: TGTGCCAGCAGTCAGAGGGGGCGCGACACCGGGGAGCTGTTTTTT. Protein product: CASSQRGRDTGELFF.

Remarks on this clone: Distinct nucleotide sequences in the sample also encode this CDR3. The genes are TRBV18 and TRBJ1-1; TRBD1 matches 8 bases. V shed 6 bases and J 1 base; nucleotides not matched to a gene: 4. Germline loops: CDR1 KGHSH, CDR2 LQKENI. This CDR3 is 14 amino acids long. The CDR3 region is CASSPGQGNTEAFF. The CDR3 nucleotides are TGTGCCAGCTCCCCCGGACAGGGGAACACTGAAGCTTTCTTT.